Following are 9 T cell receptor beta chains from one sample sequenced in a study of T cells in Graves' hyperthyroidism and ophthalmopathy. TCR beta CDR3 sequences were amplified from RNA transcripts. HTBI primers were used for first-round RT-PCR of the TCR CDR3. TCRdb independently ran MiXCR on the multiplex PCR reads; one entry per CDR3 protein. The profile shows 550,000 to 700,000 distinct CDR3 sequences, 46% of them singletons. The sequenced sample consisted of peripheral blood or thyroid tissue (not recorded which). These receptors all stem from an adult woman with Graves' disease, either hyperthyroidism or ophthalmopathy (not recorded which).

The chain recombines TRBV7-2 with TRBJ2-7; 8 bases line up with TRBD2. This CDR3 region has 16 residues. Germline lookup yields CDR1 SGHTA and CDR2 FQGNSA. J gave up 2 bases and V 6 bases, and 12 bases lay outside the gene matches. The CDR3 sequence: CASSIGGGLGAYEQYF. CDR3 nucleotides: TGTGCCAGCAGTATCGGAGGGGGACTAGGAGCCTACGAGCAGTACTTC. Full variable domain (missing parts from reference TRBV7-2 and TRBJ2-7): GAGVSQSPSNKVTEKGKDVELRCDPISGHTALYWYRQSLGQGLEFLIYFQGNSAPDKSGLPSDRFSAERTGGSVSTLTIQRTQQEDSAVYLCASSIGGGLGAYEQYFGPGTRLTVT.

The count of this clonotype is one. One end of the junction varies from germline; a read error may be responsible. The gene calls are TRBV2 and TRBJ1-2; D gene uncertain. This CDR3 spans 11 amino acids. CDR1 is SNHLY and CDR2 is FYNNEI in the germline V gene. The CDR3 bases are TGTGCCGGCAGTGACCCCTATGGCTACACCTTC. Residues: CAGSDPYGYTF.

The rearrangement links TRBV4-1 to TRBJ2-7, with 7 bases matching TRBD1. Trimming cost V 4 bases and J 1 base; bases outside gene matches: 13. This CDR3 region has 17 residues. Germline V gene data show CDR1 as MGHRA and CDR2 as YSYEKL. CDR3 sequence: CASSPSLTPGQSYEQYF. The CDR3 DNA sequence: TGCGCCAGCAGCCCGTCGTTAACCCCGGGACAGTCCTACGAGCAGTACTTC.

As DNA, the CDR3 is TGCAGCGTTGGACAGGACACGAACTATGGCTACACCTTC. Encoded protein: CSVGQDTNYGYTF. The genes are TRBV29-1 and TRBJ1-2; a weak D match, TRBD1 (6 bases). The CDR3 extends over 13 amino acids. V lost 4 bases and J lost 2, with 11 bases in between. The germline gives CDR1 SQVTM, CDR2 ANQGSEA.

V and J are TRBV9 and TRBJ1-2; unclear D gene. Germline CDR1 SGDLS, CDR2 YYNGEE. The CDR3 loop spans 12 amino acids. Between the trimmed V and J ends, which lost 3 bases and 8 bases, there was a span of 11 bases. The CDR3 is CASSGSREGYTF. The CDR3 DNA reads TGTGCCAGCAGCGGATCCCGGGAGGGCTACACCTTC.

This clonotype occurred many times. V is TRBV6-5 and J is TRBJ2-5; no clear D. Trimming left V 11 bases short and J 4 bases short, with 20 bases between. The CDR3 totals 14 residues. CDR1 is MNHEY and CDR2 is SVGAGI in the germline V gene. The CDR3 sequence is CASSSSPVGETQYF. As DNA, the CDR3 is TGTGCCTCCTCCTCGTCCCCCGTGGGAGAGACCCAGTACTTC.

The chain combines TRBV5-1 with TRBJ1-5, with D possibly being TRBD1 (5 bases). V lost 4 bases and J lost 5, with 16 bases in between. This CDR3 spans 15 amino acids. Germline V CDR1 and CDR2: SGHRS, YFSETQ. The CDR3 DNA is TGCGCCAGCAGCCCGATAGGGTTGGGGGATCAGCCCCAGCATTTT. Translation gives CASSPIGLGDQPQHF.

This clonotype showed up many times. This chain joins TRBV2 and TRBJ2-7; D ambiguous. This CDR3 contains 12 residues. The germline V and J ends were trimmed by 5 bases and 7 bases, with 12 bases remaining between them. Germline lookup yields CDR1 SNHLY and CDR2 FYNNEI. The CDR3 reads CASSSDQVEQYF. CDR3 nucleotides: TGTGCCAGCAGTTCGGACCAAGTGGAGCAGTACTTC.

There are many counts of this clonotype. This chain connects TRBV20-1 to TRBJ1-5, with no clear D. CDR1 is DFQATT and CDR2 is SNEGSKA in the germline V gene (reference sequence). V shed 3 bases and J shed 7 bases, with 13 bases lying between them. The CDR3 runs 13 residues. As DNA, the CDR3 is TGCAGTGCTAGGGTAGGTTTTATCCAGCCCCAGCATTTT. Amino acid sequence: CSARVGFIQPQHF.